This T cell receptor (beta chain) was captured in a study of T cell responses to AZD1222 COVID-19 vaccine. The V and J ends lost 4 bases and 4 bases respectively, with 8 bases between them. CDR3 length: 13 amino acids. TCRdb's table, derived via immunoSEQ multiplex PCR, lists solely in-frame clones and lacks some. The repertoire holds about 93,000 clones, with 85% to 90% as singletons. The origin of this receptor is an adult in good health. The chain is built from TRBV12-3 or TRBV12-4 and TRBJ1-3; D is perhaps TRBD1 (6 bases). The material was peripheral blood, obtained on day 0 of MenACWY control vaccination. This chain's CDR3 is CASSWGTGNTIYF. The CDR3 DNA follows: TGTGCCAGCAGTTGGGGGACAGGAAACACCATATATTTT.